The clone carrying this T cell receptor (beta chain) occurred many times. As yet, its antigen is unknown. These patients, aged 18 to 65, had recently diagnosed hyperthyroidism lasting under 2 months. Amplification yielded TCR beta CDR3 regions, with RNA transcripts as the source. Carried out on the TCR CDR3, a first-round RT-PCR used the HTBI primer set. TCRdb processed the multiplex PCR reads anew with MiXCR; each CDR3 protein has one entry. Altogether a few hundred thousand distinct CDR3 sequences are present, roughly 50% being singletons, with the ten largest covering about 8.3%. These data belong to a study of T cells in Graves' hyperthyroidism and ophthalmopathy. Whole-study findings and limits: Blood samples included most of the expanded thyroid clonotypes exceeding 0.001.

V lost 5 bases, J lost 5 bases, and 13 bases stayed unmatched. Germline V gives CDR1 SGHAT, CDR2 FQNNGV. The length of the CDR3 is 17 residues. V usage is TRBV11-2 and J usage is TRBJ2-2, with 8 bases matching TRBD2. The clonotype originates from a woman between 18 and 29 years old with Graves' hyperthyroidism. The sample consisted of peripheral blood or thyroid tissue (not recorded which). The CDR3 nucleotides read TGTGCCAGCAGCCGCGGTTGGACTAGCAGGCGGACCGGGGAGCTGTTTTTT. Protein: CASSRGWTSRRTGELFF.